This T cell receptor beta chain was captured in a study of cytomegalovirus exposure and HLA in healthy donors. Looking at the study overall: The study placed approximately 78% of its approximately 360 genotyped donors in the Caucasian-associated ancestry cluster. Study conclusions and caveats: When analyzed later, the rates of TCR association showed variation by HLA locus, with DRB1 the most and HLA-C the fewest. It was reported that the classifier diagnosed cytomegalovirus status with high specificity and sensitivity in both the original and validation cohorts. Immune exposure was documented only through CMV serostatus.

Details on this clone: What it binds is not known.

Use of 60 Vbeta and 13 Jbeta primers characterized the PCR. Some clones are missing from TCRdb's copy, which holds only in-frame ones; the method was immunoSEQ multiplex PCR. The sample contains 200,000 to 250,000 clones, roughly 80% of which appear only once. This CDR3 comprises 13 residues. Germline V CDR1 and CDR2: LNHNV, YYDKDF (reference sequence). The V end was cut by 4 bases, the J end by 4 bases, with 9 bases between. The sequencing input was PBMCs. The clonotype comes from a woman under 40 in good health and CMV-seronegative. The gene calls are TRBV15 and TRBJ2-3, with a weak D call TRBD1 (5 bases). The DNA for the CDR3 is TGTGCCACCAGCAAGGGGAACGCAGATACGCAGTATTTT. It specifies CATSKGNADTQYF.